The following is a TCR beta chain sequence with its context. Libraries were prepared by immunoSEQ multiplex PCR; TCRdb keeps only in-frame clonotypes and omits some of them. Among around 250,000 clones, 75% to 90% were seen once, and the ten largest hold 2.5% to 3.5%. These data come from a study of blood T cell repertoires in COVID-19. Study in general: Spain, Italy and the United States supplied samples that represented acute and convalescent COVID-19. PBMCs, B-cell-depleted T cells, or T cells provided the cDNA or gDNA that made up the material.

The CDR3 consists of 15 residues. The germline V gene encodes CDR1 MNHEY and CDR2 SVGAGI. V shed 0 bases and J 5 bases; nucleotides not matched to a gene: 5. Enrolled through a virtual design, the participants were between roughly 18 and 100 years of age and came from some 26 US areas. This chain connects TRBV6-5 to TRBJ1-2, with 8 bases aligning to TRBD1. Specimen: PBMCs or T cells enriched from blood (not recorded which). The source is a woman aged 35 to 49 who had been exposed to COVID-19. CDR3 sequence reads: CASSYSSGTGYGYTF. The CDR3 region has the DNA TGTGCCAGCAGTTACTCATCCGGGACAGGATATGGCTACACCTTC.